The entry below describes one TCR beta chain. Its antigen is still unknown. The data were obtained in a study of shared clonotypes between healthy human individuals. As for the study in general: Per-donor plates numbered three CD4 naive, three CD4 memory, two CD8 naive and one CD8 memory. Study-wide results and caveats: Blood was the only sampled material, and tissue repertoires likely differ. It was the non-shared clonotypes that had lower generation probabilities than clonotypes shared by all four donors.

Profiled with immunoSEQ multiplex PCR; TCRdb holds only in-frame clones, not every one. The table includes some 2,000,000 clones, approximately 96% detected once. CDR3 size: 14 residues. Germline-derived CDR1 and CDR2 are ENHRY and SYGVKD. V dropped 6 bases and J dropped 2; count of bases not matched to a gene: 6. The chain links TRBV10-3 to TRBJ1-2, with TRBD1 matching 7 bases. Sequenced sample: naive CD4+ T cells sorted from blood. As for subset: CD45RA+ positively selected. The source of this sequence is a man younger than 35 in good health. The CDR3 nucleotides are TGTGCCATCAGGGGAGGGACAGCAAACTATGGCTACACCTTC. Its translation is CAIRGGTANYGYTF.